This T cell receptor beta chain emerged from a study of cytomegalovirus exposure and HLA in healthy donors. The PCR contained 60 Vbeta and 13 Jbeta primers. TCRdb keeps only in-frame clones here, not all; method: immunoSEQ multiplex PCR. Seen here are more than 95,000 clones, 78% observed once, and the top ten hold roughly 5.9%. CDR1 and CDR2 from the germline V gene are LGHNA and YNFKEQ. The CDR3 sequence is 14 residues long. Trimming removed 6 bases from V and 5 bases from J; junction bases left unmatched: 7. This TCR was recovered from a woman aged 40-49 years in good health and CMV-seronegative. The chain is built from TRBV4-2 and TRBJ2-3; 8 positions match TRBD2. The sequenced sample was PBMCs. CDR3: CASRGGRRGDTQYF. In DNA, the CDR3 is TGTGCCAGCAGGGGCGGGAGGCGGGGAGATACGCAGTATTTT.